The clone carrying this TCR beta chain was counted ten times or more. This sample was included in a study of regulatory T cells in long-lasting Graves disease. Noted time point: newly diagnosed GD, antithyroid drugs for less than 3 months. The TCR library was made from RNA that had been extracted from PBMCs in TRIzol. CDR3-region Arm-PCR and iRepertoire HTBI primers produced the TCR beta libraries. TCRdb re-analysed the multiplex PCR reads in MiXCR, keeping a single row per CDR3 protein. The sample holds roughly 560,000 distinct CDR3 sequences; around 12% are singletons and the top ten take roughly 8.9%. V lost 6 bases, J lost 2 bases, and 17 bases lay in between. The germline V gene has CDR1 MNHNS and CDR2 SASEGT. This CDR3 contains 15 residues. These records were also assigned to another study, of T cells in Graves' hyperthyroidism and ophthalmopathy. From that study: A set of HTBI primers served as the primers for a first-round RT-PCR of the TCR CDR3. Blood also showed most of the thyroid clonotypes that were expanded above 0.001.

This chain connects TRBV6-1 to TRBJ2-7; D not certain. The sequenced sample was peripheral blood mononuclear cells (PBMCs), obtained at new diagnosis, from a patient treated with antithyroid drugs. The receptor comes from a woman aged 30 to 39 with Graves disease. CDR3 loop: CASSPDPLLTYEQYF. For the CDR3, the DNA is TGTGCCAGCAGCCCCGACCCACTCCTCACCTACGAGCAGTACTTC.